This T cell receptor (beta chain) comes out of a study of blood T cell repertoires in COVID-19. Assay: immunoSEQ multiplex PCR; the TCRdb copy retains only in-frame clones and omits some. Altogether some 120,000 clones are present, 85% being singletons, with the ten largest covering 20% to 30%. This clonotype was sampled from a woman older than 75 with acute or convalescent COVID-19. The sequenced material came from peripheral blood.

Here the CDR3 reads CASSLETGSRLTTDTQYF. The CDR3 region has the DNA TGTGCCAGCAGCTTAGAAACGGGCTCGAGACTAACCACAGATACGCAGTATTTT. The rearrangement links TRBV7-6 to TRBJ2-3; the D gene is possibly TRBD2 (5 bases). The CDR3 extends over 18 amino acids. Germline CDR1 is SGHVS and CDR2 is FNYEAQ. Between the trimmed V and J ends, which lost 1 base and 2 bases, there was a span of 19 bases. The complete variable domain, with remaining parts taken from reference TRBV7-6 and TRBJ2-3, reads GAGVSQSPRYKVTKRGQDVALRCDPISGHVSLYWYRQALGQGPEFLTYFNYEAQQDKSGLPNDRFSAERPEGSISTLTIQRTEQRDSAMYRCASSLETGSRLTTDTQYFGPGTRLTVL.